This paragraph reports one TCR beta chain. V lost 0 bases, J lost 2 bases, and 10 bases lay in between. The germline CDR1 and CDR2 sequences are KGHSH and LQKENI. The CDR3 sequence is 15 residues long. The sample belongs to a study of blood T cell repertoires in COVID-19. Study at large: Sites across the United States, Italy and Spain contributed samples from acute and convalescent COVID-19. Sources were T cells, B-cell-depleted T cells, or PBMCs; the material itself was cDNA or gDNA.

Per the authors' pipeline: The assay estimated nucleated cells by amplifying reference gene primers. Profiled with immunoSEQ multiplex PCR; TCRdb holds only in-frame clones, not every one. From that table come the V and J calls and clone size; the DNA was used to work out D and trimming. The sample lists approximately 140,000 clones, around 84% occurring once. J is TRBJ2-5 and V is TRBV18, with D unclear. The material sequenced was peripheral blood. This clonotype originated in a woman aged 60-70 years with acute or convalescent COVID-19. CDR3 nucleotide sequence: TGTGCCAGCTCACCACCGATATCACAGCAAGAGACCCAGTACTTC. Its translation is CASSPPISQQETQYF.